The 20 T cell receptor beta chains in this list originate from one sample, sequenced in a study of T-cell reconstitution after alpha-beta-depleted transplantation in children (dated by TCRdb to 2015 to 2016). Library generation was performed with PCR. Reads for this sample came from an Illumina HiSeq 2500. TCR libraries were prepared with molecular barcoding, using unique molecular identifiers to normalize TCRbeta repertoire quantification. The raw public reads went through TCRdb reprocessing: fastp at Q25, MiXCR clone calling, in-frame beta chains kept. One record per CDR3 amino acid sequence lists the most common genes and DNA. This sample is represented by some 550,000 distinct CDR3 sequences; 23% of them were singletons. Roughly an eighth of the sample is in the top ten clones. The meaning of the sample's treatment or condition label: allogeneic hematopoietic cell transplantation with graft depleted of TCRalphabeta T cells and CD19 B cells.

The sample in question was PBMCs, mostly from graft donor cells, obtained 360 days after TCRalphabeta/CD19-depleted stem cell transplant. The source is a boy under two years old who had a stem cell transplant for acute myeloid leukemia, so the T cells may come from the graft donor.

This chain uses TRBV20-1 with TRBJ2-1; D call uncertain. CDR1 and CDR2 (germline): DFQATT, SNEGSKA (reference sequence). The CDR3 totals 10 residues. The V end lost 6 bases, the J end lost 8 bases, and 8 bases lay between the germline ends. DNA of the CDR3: TGCAGTGCACAAACCTATGAGCAGTTCTTC. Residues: CSAQTYEQFF.

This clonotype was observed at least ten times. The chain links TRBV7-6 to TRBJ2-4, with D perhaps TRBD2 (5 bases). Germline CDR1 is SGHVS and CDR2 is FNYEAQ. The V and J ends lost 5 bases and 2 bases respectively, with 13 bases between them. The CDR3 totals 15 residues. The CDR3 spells CASSLVSGPKNIQYF. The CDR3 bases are TGTGCCAGCAGCCTAGTCAGCGGCCCCAAAAACATTCAGTACTTC.

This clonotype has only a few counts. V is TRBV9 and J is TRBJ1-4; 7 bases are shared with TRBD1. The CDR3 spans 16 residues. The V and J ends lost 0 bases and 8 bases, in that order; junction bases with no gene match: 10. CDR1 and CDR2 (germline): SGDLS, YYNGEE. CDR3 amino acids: CASSVATRPGGEKLFF. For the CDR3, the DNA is TGTGCCAGCAGCGTAGCTACTCGACCAGGGGGGGAAAAACTGTTTTTT.

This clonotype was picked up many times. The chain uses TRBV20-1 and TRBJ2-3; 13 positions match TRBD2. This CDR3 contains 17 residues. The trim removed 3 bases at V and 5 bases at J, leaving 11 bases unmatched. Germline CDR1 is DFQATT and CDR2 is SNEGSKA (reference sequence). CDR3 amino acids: CSARKLAGGQRQDTQYF. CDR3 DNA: TGCAGTGCTAGGAAACTAGCGGGGGGGCAGCGACAAGATACGCAGTATTTT.

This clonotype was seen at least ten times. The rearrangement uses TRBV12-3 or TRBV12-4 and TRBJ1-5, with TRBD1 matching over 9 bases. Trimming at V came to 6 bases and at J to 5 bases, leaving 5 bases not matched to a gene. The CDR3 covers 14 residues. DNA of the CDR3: TGTGCCAGCAGCCGGAGGACAGGGGATCAGCCCCAGCATTTT. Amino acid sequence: CASSRRTGDQPQHF.

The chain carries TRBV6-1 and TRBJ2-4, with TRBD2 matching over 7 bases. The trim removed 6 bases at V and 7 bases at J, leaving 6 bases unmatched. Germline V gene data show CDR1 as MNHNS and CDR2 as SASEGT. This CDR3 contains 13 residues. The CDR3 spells CASSTYGGNIQYF. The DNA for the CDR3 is TGTGCCAGCAGCACCTACGGGGGGAACATTCAGTACTTC.

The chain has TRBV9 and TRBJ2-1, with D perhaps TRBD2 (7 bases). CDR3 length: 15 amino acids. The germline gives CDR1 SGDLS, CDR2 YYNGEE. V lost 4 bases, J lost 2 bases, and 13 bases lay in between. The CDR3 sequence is CASSPEGGAYNEQFF. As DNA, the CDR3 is TGTGCCAGCAGCCCCGAGGGGGGGGCCTACAATGAGCAGTTCTTC.

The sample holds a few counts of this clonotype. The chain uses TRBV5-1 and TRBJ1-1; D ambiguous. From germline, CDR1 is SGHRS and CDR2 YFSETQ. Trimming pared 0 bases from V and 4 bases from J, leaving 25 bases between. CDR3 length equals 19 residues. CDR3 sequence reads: CASSLDRVRVEHWGTEAFF. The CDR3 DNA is TGCGCCAGCAGCTTGGACCGGGTGAGGGTGGAACATTGGGGCACTGAAGCTTTCTTT.

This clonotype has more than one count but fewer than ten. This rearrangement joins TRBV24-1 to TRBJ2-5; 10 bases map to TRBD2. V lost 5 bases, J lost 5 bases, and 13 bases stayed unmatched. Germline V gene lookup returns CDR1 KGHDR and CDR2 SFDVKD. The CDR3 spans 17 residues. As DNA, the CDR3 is TGTGCCACCAGTGGTCCTTTTGGACTAGCGGCTGGGGAGACCCAGTACTTC. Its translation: CATSGPFGLAAGETQYF.

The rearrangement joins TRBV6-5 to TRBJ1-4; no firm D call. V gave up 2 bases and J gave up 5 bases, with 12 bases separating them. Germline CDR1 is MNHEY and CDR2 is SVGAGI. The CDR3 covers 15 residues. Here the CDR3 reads CASSYGQERNEKLFF. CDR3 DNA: TGTGCCAGCAGTTACGGGCAGGAGCGAAATGAAAAACTGTTTTTT.

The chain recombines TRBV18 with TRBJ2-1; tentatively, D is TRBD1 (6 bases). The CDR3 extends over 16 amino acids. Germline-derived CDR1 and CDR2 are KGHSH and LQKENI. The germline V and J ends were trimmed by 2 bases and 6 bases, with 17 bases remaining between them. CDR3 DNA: TGTGCCAGCTCACCAGGGACATCCCCCGTTATCAATGAGCAGTTCTTC. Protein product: CASSPGTSPVINEQFF. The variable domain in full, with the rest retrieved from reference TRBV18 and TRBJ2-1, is NAGVMQNPRHLVRRRGQEARLRCSPMKGHSHVYWYRQLPEEGLKFMVYLQKENIIDESGMPKERFSAEFPKEGPSILRIQQVVRGDSAAYFCASSPGTSPVINEQFFGPGTRLTVL.

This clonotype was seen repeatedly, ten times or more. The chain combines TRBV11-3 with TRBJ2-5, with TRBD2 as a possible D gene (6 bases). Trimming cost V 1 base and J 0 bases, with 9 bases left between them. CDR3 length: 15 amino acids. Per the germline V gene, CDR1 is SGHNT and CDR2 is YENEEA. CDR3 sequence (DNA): TGTGCCAGCAGCTTAGGGAGGGAGCACCAAGAGACCCAGTACTTC. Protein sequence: CASSLGREHQETQYF.

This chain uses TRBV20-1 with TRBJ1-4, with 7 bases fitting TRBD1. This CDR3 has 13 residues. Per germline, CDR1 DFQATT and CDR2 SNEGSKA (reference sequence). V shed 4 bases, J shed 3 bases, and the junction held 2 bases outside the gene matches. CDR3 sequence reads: CSAKRGPNEKLFF. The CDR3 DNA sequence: TGCAGTGCTAAAAGGGGGCCTAATGAAAAACTGTTTTTT.

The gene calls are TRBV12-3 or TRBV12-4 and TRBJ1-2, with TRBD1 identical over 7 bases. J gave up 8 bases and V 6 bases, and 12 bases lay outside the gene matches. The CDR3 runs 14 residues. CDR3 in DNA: TGTGCCAGCAGCTACGCGACGACAGGGAGGGGCTACACCTTC. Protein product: CASSYATTGRGYTF.

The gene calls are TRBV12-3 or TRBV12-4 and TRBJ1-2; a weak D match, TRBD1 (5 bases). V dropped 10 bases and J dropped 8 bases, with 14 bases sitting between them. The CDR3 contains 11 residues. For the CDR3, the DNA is TGTGCCATCGCCAGGGTTTGGGGCTACACCTTC. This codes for CAIARVWGYTF.

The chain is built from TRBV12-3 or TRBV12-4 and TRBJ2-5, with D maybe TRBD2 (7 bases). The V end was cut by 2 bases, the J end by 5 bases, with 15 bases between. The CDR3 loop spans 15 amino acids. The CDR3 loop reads CASSLRGAPKETQYF. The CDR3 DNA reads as TGTGCCAGCAGTTTACGGGGGGCTCCAAAGGAGACCCAGTACTTC.

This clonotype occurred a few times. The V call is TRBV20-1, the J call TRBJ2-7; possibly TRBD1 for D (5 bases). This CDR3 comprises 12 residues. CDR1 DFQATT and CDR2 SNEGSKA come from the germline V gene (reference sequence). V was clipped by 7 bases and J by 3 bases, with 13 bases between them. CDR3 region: CSVQGDFYEQYF. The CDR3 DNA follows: TGCAGTGTTCAAGGGGATTTCTACGAGCAGTACTTC.

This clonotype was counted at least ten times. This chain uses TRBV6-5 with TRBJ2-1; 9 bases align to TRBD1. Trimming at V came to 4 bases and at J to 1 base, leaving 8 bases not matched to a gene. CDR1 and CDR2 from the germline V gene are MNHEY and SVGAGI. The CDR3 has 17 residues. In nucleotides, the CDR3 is TGTGCCAGCAGTTCGTCCCGGGACAGGGTGTCCTACAATGAGCAGTTCTTC. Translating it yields CASSSSRDRVSYNEQFF.

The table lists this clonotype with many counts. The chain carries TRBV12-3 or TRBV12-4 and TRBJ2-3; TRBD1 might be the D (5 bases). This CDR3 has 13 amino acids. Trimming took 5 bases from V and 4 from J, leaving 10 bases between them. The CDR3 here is CASSETDPDTQYF. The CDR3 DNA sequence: TGTGCCAGCAGTGAGACAGATCCAGATACGCAGTATTTT.

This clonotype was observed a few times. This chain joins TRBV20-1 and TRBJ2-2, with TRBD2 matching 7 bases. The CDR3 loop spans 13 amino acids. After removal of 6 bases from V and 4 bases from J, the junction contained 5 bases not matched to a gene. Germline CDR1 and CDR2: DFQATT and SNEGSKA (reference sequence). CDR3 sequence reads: CSAGRGFTGELFF. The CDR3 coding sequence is TGCAGTGCCGGGCGGGGGTTCACCGGGGAGCTGTTTTTT.